A single sample is the source of the 2 T cell receptor beta chains below, sequenced in a study of T cell responses to AZD1222 COVID-19 vaccine. Libraries were prepared by immunoSEQ multiplex PCR; TCRdb keeps only in-frame clonotypes and omits some of them. The top ten hold less than 15% of the sample, which has 130,000 or so clones, about 82% seen once. This material consisted of peripheral blood, taken on day 0 of AZD1222 vaccination. Receptor source: an adult in good health.

V and J are TRBV7-3 and TRBJ2-2, with D tentatively TRBD1 (6 bases). The germline V gene has CDR1 SGHTA and CDR2 FQGTGA. CDR3 length equals 16 residues. V dropped 5 bases and J dropped 6 bases, with 19 bases sitting between them. The CDR3 here is CASSPQGIVGAGELFF. The CDR3 DNA reads as TGTGCCAGCAGCCCCCAGGGGATTGTAGGAGCCGGGGAGCTGTTTTTT.

There are a few counts of this clone. The chain links TRBV20-1 to TRBJ2-3; D is ambiguous. This CDR3 region has 11 residues. Germline loops: CDR1 DFQATT, CDR2 SNEGSKA (reference sequence). V lost 2 bases, J lost 6 bases, and 6 bases lay in between. CDR3 residues: CSARPTDTQYF. CDR3 nucleotide sequence: TGCAGTGCTAGACCTACCGATACGCAGTATTTT.